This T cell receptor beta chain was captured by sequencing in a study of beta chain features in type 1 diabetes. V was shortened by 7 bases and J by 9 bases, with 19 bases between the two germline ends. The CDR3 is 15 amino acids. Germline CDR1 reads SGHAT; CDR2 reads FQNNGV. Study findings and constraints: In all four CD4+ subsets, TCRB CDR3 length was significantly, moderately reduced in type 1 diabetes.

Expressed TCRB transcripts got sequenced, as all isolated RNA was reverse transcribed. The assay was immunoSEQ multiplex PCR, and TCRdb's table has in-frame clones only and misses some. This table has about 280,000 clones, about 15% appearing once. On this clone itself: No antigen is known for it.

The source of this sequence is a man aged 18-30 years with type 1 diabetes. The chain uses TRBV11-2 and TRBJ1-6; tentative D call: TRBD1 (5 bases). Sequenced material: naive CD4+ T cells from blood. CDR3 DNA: TGTGCCAGCACCCCTACGTCGGGGGTAGGTTCACCCCTCCACTTT. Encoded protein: CASTPTSGVGSPLHF.